A single T cell receptor (beta chain) is shown here with its context. This sample was included in a study of control samples from healthy donors and cancer patients. TCRdb's copy holds only in-frame clones and misses some; the assay was immunoSEQ multiplex PCR. The sample has 80,000 to 100,000 clones, 80% to 90% seen once; the top ten hold over 12%. The V segment lost 0 bases and the J segment 3 bases; nucleotides outside the gene matches: 4. The germline V gene has CDR1 SGHAT and CDR2 FQNNGV. The CDR3 contains 16 residues. The sample was blood. This TCR came from a man between 25 and 39 years old in good health. The chain combines TRBV11-2 with TRBJ1-3; 8 bases line up with TRBD1. The CDR3 reads CASSLDLTGVGNTIYF. Here the CDR3 DNA reads TGTGCCAGCAGCTTAGATCTGACAGGGGTTGGAAACACCATATATTTT. Variable domain in full (rest from reference TRBV11-2 and TRBJ1-3): EAGVAQSPRYKIIEKRQSVAFWCNPISGHATLYWYQQILGQGPKLLIQFQNNGVVDDSQLPKDRFSAERLKGVDSTLKIQPAKLEDSAVYLCASSLDLTGVGNTIYFGEGSWLTVV.